This T cell receptor beta chain was captured by sequencing in a study of cytomegalovirus exposure and HLA in healthy donors. Primers included in the PCR were 60 Vbeta and 13 Jbeta primers. Repertoires were generated with immunoSEQ multiplex PCR, while TCRdb's copy carries only in-frame clones and drops some. The table lists over 100,000 clones. This CDR3 is built from 13 residues. The V gene's germline CDR1 is KGHSY and CDR2 FQNENV. V was clipped by 1 base and J by 4 bases, with 7 bases between them. As concerns this clone: Antigen specificity is unknown.

Study results and caveats: When analyzed later, a missense DCLRE1C variant was found to be linked to TCR beta V- and J-gene trimming. Association of 15,000 to 20,000 TCR beta sequences with HLA alleles was found at 0.05 false discovery rate in a later analysis. The study flagged around 150 TCR beta chains as cytomegalovirus-associated.

The sample comprised PBMCs. This sequence originates from a man younger than 40 in good health and CMV-seronegative. This chain links TRBV16 with TRBJ2-5; D unresolved. Written as DNA, the CDR3 is TGTGCCAGCAGCCAATGGTCGAGAGAGACCCAGTACTTC. Residues: CASSQWSRETQYF. Full variable domain (rest looked up from reference TRBV16 and TRBJ2-5): GEEVAQTPKHLVRGEGQKAKLYCAPIKGHSYVFWYQQVLKNEFKFLISFQNENVFDETGMPKERFSAKCLPNSPCSLEIQATKLEDSAVYFCASSQWSRETQYFGPGTRLLVL.